Described below is a single T cell receptor beta chain sequence and its context. This clone was seen a handful of times. It has no known antigen specificity. Per-nucleotide qualities are absent, and no much larger clonotype sits a single base away. The sample originates from a study of blood T cell repertoires in COVID-19 (dated by TCRdb to the early 2020s). Some background on the complete study: Samples covering the acute and convalescent phases of COVID-19 were provided by collaborators in the United States, Italy and Spain. Samples were obtained from the ongoing ImmuneRACE study (first 160 participants) and from some 1,300 subjects provided by 6 global collaborators. Deeply sampled blood TCRbeta repertoires from subjects exposed to, actively infected with, or recovered from COVID-19 were included in the dataset. The prospective study material was composed of cDNA or gDNA derived from T cells, B-cell-depleted T cells, or PBMCs. A freely available public database, intended as a resource for researchers studying the immune response to SARS-CoV-2, is where the repertoires were released. Nearly every sample came with metadata listing a de-identified subject ID, COVID-19 status, age in years and sex. Where available, HLA class I and class II types were obtained from metadata supplied by the sample provider rather than from assay-based typing.

Whole blood was collected in K2EDTA tubes by collaborating institutions according to the institutions' own protocols. For TCRbeta analysis, collaborator samples were shipped as frozen whole blood, as isolated PBMCs, or as DNA extracted from either sample type. The germline V gene (reference sequence) sets CDR1 to SGHNT and CDR2 to YYREEE. Trimming removed 4 bases from V and 3 bases from J, leaving 6 bases between the germline ends. The CDR3 holds 12 amino acids from the cysteine to the phenylalanine. The entry retains the CDR3 DNA only, 36 bases that are in frame from base 1. General conclusions and limits of the study: Clinical and demographic metadata were provided uncurated, with the amount varying by source and participant.

TCRbeta CDR3 regions were amplified from genomic DNA using the immunoSEQ Assay, a bias-controlled multiplex PCR. Per the authors' processing: The number of nucleated cells in each sample was estimated from the amplification of reference gene primers within the assay. To quantify the absolute abundance of each unique TCRbeta CDR3 rearrangement, sequence reads were collapsed and filtered. For each sample, productive Simpson clonality was calculated by taking the square root of Simpson's diversity index across productive rearrangements. This is the immuneACCESS table as TCRdb keeps it, with only in-frame sequences that have V and J called. A part of the clones is gone; compared with another copy, unresolved V genes explain less than half, and the rest is unexplained. That table is the source of V, J and clone size, and D and trimming were worked out from the DNA. The sample table contains about 98,000 clones; only one count was recorded for approximately 89% of them. The biggest ten clones account for 10% of the sample.

This chain joins TRBV5-4 to TRBJ2-3, with the D gene not confidently named. The material sequenced was peripheral blood. The sequence was collected from a man in his fifties or sixties with acute or convalescent COVID-19. The nucleotide sequence is TGTGCCAGCAGCCCCGGTACAGATACGCAGTATTTT. It codes for CASSPGTDTQYF.